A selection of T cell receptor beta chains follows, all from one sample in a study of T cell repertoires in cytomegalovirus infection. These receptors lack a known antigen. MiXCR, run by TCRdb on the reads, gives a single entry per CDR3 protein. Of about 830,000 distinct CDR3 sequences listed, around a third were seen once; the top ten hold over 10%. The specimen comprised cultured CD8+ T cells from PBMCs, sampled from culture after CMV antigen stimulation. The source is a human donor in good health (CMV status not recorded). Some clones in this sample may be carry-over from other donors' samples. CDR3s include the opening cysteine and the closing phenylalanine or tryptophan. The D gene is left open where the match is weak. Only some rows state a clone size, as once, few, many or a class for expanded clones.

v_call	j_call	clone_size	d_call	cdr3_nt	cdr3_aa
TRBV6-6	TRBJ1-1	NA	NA	TGTGCCAGCAGTCTGAAGCGGGGGGACCGGAACACTGAAGCTTTCTTT	CASSLKRGDRNTEAFF
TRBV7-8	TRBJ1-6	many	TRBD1	TGTGCCAGCAGCTCGGGACAGGGTCGACTAACGGACCCCCTCCACTTT	CASSSGQGRLTDPLHF
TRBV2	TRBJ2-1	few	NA	TGTGCCAGCAGGGCGGATGAGCAGTTCTTC	CASRADEQFF
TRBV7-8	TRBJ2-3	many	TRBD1	TGTGCCAGCAGCTTAAATGGACAGGGGGCCGGCACAGATACGCAGTATTTT	CASSLNGQGAGTDTQYF
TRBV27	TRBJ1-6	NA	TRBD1	TGTGCCAGCACGGAAATGACCCAGGTCGAACGGGCAGGGGGCAAGAATTCACCCCTCCACTTT	CASTEMTQVERAGGKNSPLHF
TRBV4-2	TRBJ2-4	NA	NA	TGTGCCAGCACGATGGCTAACATTCAGTACTTC	CASTMANIQYF
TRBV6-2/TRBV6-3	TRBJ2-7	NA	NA	TGTGCCAGCACCGCGGGACGGGTGCTCTACGAGCAGTACTTC	CASTAGRVLYEQYF
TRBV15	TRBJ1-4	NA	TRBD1	TGTGCCGCCGCCTCTTGGGACAGGGGGCCTAATGAAAAACTGTTTTTT	CAAASWDRGPNEKLFF
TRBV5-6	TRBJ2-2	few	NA	TGTGCCAGCAGAAAAGGCGGGGAGCTGTTTTTT	CASRKGGELFF
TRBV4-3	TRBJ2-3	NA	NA	TGCGCCAGCAGCCAAGATAGCCTAGCATGGGATACGCAGTATTTT	CASSQDSLAWDTQYF
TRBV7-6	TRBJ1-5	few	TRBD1	TGTGCCAGCAGCGCCGGGACAGGCGGCAATCAGCCCCAGCATTTT	CASSAGTGGNQPQHF
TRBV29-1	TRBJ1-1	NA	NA	TGCAGCGTTGACCGCTGGGACACTGAAGCTTTCTTT	CSVDRWDTEAFF
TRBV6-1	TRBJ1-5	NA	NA	TGTGCCAGCAGTTCGGTAGGACAGAGGACCTATAGCAATCAGCCCCAGCATTTT	CASSSVGQRTYSNQPQHF
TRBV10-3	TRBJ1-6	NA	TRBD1	TGTGCCATCAGTGAGGGACAGGGAATTACCCCACCCCTCCACTTT	CAISEGQGITPPLHF
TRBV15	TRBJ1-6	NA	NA	TGTGCCACCAGTCAGGGAGGTTCACCCCTCCACTTT	CATSQGGSPLHF
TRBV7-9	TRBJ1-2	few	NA	TGTGCCAGCACCTACCGGGGGCAGGCTCGCGATGGCTACACCTTC	CASTYRGQARDGYTF
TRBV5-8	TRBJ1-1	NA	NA	TGTGCCAGCAGCTTCGAGACTATTTCCACTGAAGCTTTCTTT	CASSFETISTEAFF
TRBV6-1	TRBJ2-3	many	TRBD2	TGTGCCAGCAGTGAACGGCGGGGGGCCTCAGATACGCAGTATTTT	CASSERRGASDTQYF
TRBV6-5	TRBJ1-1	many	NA	TGTGCCAGCAGTTACTCGGCAGGAGCTATGAACACTGAAGCTTTCTTT	CASSYSAGAMNTEAFF
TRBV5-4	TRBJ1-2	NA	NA	TGTGCCAGCAGCTTGGAGAGACAGATGGCCTACACCTTC	CASSLERQMAYTF
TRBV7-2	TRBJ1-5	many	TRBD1	TGTGCCAGCAGCTTAGGCCCGACAGGGGGAGTGTATCAGCCCCAGCATTTT	CASSLGPTGGVYQPQHF
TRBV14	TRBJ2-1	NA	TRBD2	TGTGCCAGCAGCCGCGGGGGGGACTCCTACAATGAGCAGTTCTTC	CASSRGGDSYNEQFF
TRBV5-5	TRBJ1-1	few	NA	TGTGCCAGCAGCGCCCTTTTGAACACTGAAGCTTTCTTT	CASSALLNTEAFF
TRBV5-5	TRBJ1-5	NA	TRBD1	TGTGCCAGCAGCGCCGGGACAGATAATCAGCCCCAGCATTTT	CASSAGTDNQPQHF
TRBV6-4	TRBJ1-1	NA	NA	TGTGCCAGCAGCCCCGCTGCCAACACTGAAGCTTTCTTT	CASSPAANTEAFF
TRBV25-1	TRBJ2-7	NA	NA	TGTGCCAGCAGCGAGAGAGAGGGCAGGGACTACGAGCAGTACTTC	CASSEREGRDYEQYF
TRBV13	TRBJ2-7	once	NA	TGTGCCAGCAGCTGGGACTGCGAGCAGTACTTC	CASSWDCEQYF
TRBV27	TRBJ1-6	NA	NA	TGTGCCAGCAGTCCCACCGGGGAGTCATTGCGATCACCCCTCCACTTT	CASSPTGESLRSPLHF
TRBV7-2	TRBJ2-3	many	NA	TGTGCCAGCAGCTTGTGGGAGCAGGGGAGCACAGATACGCAGTATTTT	CASSLWEQGSTDTQYF
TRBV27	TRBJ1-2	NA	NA	TGTGCCAGCACCCCGGGGGGGGGACGCTCGCGGGGCTACACCTTC	CASTPGGGRSRGYTF
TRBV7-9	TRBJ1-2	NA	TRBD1	TGTGCCAGCAGCGGACAAGACAGGGCGGATGGCTACACCTTC	CASSGQDRADGYTF
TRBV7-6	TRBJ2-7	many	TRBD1	TGTGCCAGCAGCTTGGGGACAGGGTTTAGCGAGCAGTACTTC	CASSLGTGFSEQYF
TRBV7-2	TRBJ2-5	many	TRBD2	TGTGCCAGCAGCTTAGTCGGGAGGGGAGACCAAGAGACCCAGTACTTC	CASSLVGRGDQETQYF
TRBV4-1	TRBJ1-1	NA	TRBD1	TGCGCCAGCAGCCAAGATCGGACAGGGATCACTGAAGCTTTCTTT	CASSQDRTGITEAFF
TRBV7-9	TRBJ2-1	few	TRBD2	TGTGCCAGCACCTCAGCGGGGGGTGACAATGAGCAGTTCTTC	CASTSAGGDNEQFF
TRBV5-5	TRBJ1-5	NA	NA	TGTGCCAGCAGCCATGAAGGGGTCTACAGCAATCAGCCCCAGCATTTT	CASSHEGVYSNQPQHF
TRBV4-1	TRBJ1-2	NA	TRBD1	TGCGCCAGCAGCCAAGTAGGGGGCTGGGAGGTTGGCTACACCTTC	CASSQVGGWEVGYTF
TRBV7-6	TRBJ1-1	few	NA	TGTGCCAGCAGTCTTGACGGGTTACGTGCTTTCTTT	CASSLDGLRAFF
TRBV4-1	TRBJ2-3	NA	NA	TGCGCCAGCAGCCAAGCAGCAGGGATAAGCACAGATACGCAGTATTTT	CASSQAAGISTDTQYF
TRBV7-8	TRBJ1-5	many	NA	TGTGCCAGCAGCTTACGGTTACAGGGTCCAATCAATCAGCCCCAGCATTTT	CASSLRLQGPINQPQHF
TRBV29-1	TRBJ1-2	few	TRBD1	TGCAGCGTTGAGGTGCTAGGGACAGAGAATAACTATGGCTACACCTTC	CSVEVLGTENNYGYTF
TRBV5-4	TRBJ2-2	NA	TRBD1	TGTGCCAGCAGCCTGGGACAGGTGGCCACCGGGGAGCTGTTTTTT	CASSLGQVATGELFF
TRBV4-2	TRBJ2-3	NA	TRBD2	TGTGCCAGCAGCCAAGATGCTTGGGGGGGTGGTACAGATACGCAGTATTTT	CASSQDAWGGGTDTQYF
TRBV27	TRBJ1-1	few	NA	TGTGCCAGCAGTTTAGTGGGAACCACTGAAGCTTTCTTT	CASSLVGTTEAFF
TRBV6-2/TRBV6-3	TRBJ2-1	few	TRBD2	TGTGCCAGCAGGGGAACTAGCGGGGGGGCCAGGGCCTACAATGAGCAGTTCTTC	CASRGTSGGARAYNEQFF
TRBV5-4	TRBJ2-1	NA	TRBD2	TGTGCCAGCAGCCGTGCCGGGGGGGCAAACAATGAGCAGTTCTTC	CASSRAGGANNEQFF